This T cell receptor beta chain was captured by sequencing in a study of T cells after somatic rescue of genetic block. CDR1 and CDR2 from the germline V gene are KGHSH and LQKENI. Trimming took 2 bases from V and 6 from J, leaving 14 bases between them. The CDR3 extends over 15 amino acids. Produced via immunoSEQ multiplex PCR; TCRdb's table is partial and in-frame only. The table has tens of thousands of clones, just over 90% seen once. This sequence originates from a middle-aged man. V gene TRBV18 combines with J gene TRBJ2-1; a weak D match, TRBD1 (5 bases). The specimen was peripheral blood mononuclear cells (PBMCs). Written as DNA, the CDR3 is TGTGCCAGCTCACCATTAGGGGCGCAGAGCAATGAGCAGTTCTTC. Translation gives CASSPLGAQSNEQFF.